Below, one TCR beta chain is given with its context. The data were produced by immunoSEQ multiplex PCR, yet TCRdb's version contains in-frame clones alone and is incomplete. The sample shows under 450,000 clones, around 84% of them seen only once. This specimen belongs to a study of blood T cell repertoires in COVID-19. The sequence was collected from a human donor with acute or convalescent COVID-19. The donor label of this sample is uncertain. The sample was peripheral blood.

In DNA, the CDR3 is TGTGCCTGGAGTTTCGGGGGGACCCGAGGCGTCTACGAGCAGTACTTC. Protein: CAWSFGGTRGVYEQYF. The chain has TRBV30 and TRBJ2-7; 7 bases fit TRBD2. This CDR3 region has 16 residues. J was trimmed by 3 bases and V by 2 bases; bases with no gene match: 13. Germline V gene sequence: CDR1 GTSNPN, CDR2 SVGIG (reference sequence).